What follows are 29 T cell receptor beta chains derived from one specimen sequenced in a study of T-cell reconstitution after alpha-beta-depleted transplantation in children. The TCRbeta library incorporated unique molecular identifiers. MiXCR was run by TCRdb on the PCR reads, yielding one entry per CDR3 protein. Here the sample spans 300,000 to 400,000 distinct CDR3 sequences, about 17% being singletons. Sample: PBMCs, mostly from graft donor cells, taken 360 days after TCRalphabeta/CD19-depleted stem cell transplant. All receptors derive from a male patient between 2 and 10 years old who had a stem cell transplant for acute lymphoblastic leukemia, so the T cells may come from the graft donor.

The chain employs TRBV18 and TRBJ2-7; 9 nucleotides match TRBD1. CDR1 is KGHSH and CDR2 is LQKENI in the germline V gene. This CDR3 contains 13 residues. V shed 6 bases, J shed 7 bases, and the junction held 7 bases outside the gene matches. As DNA, the CDR3 is TGTGCCAGCTCGGTGGGACAGGGTGGAGAGCAGTACTTC. Amino acid sequence: CASSVGQGGEQYF. Full variable domain (outside the CDR3, taken from reference TRBV18 and TRBJ2-7): NAGVMQNPRHLVRRRGQEARLRCSPMKGHSHVYWYRQLPEEGLKFMVYLQKENIIDESGMPKERFSAEFPKEGPSILRIQQVVRGDSAAYFCASSVGQGGEQYFGPGTRLTVT.

This clonotype was seen more than once but under ten times. The V and J genes are TRBV5-1 and TRBJ2-7; 9 nucleotides match TRBD2. Per germline, CDR1 SGHRS and CDR2 YFSETQ. The CDR3 totals 16 residues. V was clipped by 1 base and J by 5 bases; unmatched bases: 10. CDR3 in DNA: TGCGCCAGCAGCTTGCAACCGGGACTAGCTATCCACGAGCAGTACTTC. Translation: CASSLQPGLAIHEQYF.

This clonotype was picked up many times. The chain has TRBV29-1 and TRBJ2-1; D might be TRBD2 (6 bases). CDR1 and CDR2 from the germline V gene are SQVTM and ANQGSEA. The CDR3 covers 13 residues. V dropped 7 bases and J dropped 0 bases, with 10 bases sitting between them. CDR3 sequence reads: CSAVAVSYNEQFF. Here the CDR3 DNA reads TGCAGCGCAGTAGCGGTCTCCTACAATGAGCAGTTCTTC.

The V and J genes are TRBV11-2 and TRBJ2-3; no firm D call. V lost 0 bases to trimming and J lost 4 bases, with 8 bases between them. In germline, CDR1 is SGHAT, CDR2 FQNNGV. The CDR3 runs to 14 residues. The CDR3: CASSLDLRADTQYF. The CDR3 region has the DNA TGTGCCAGCAGCTTAGACTTAAGGGCAGATACGCAGTATTTT.

This chain joins TRBV28 and TRBJ2-7; no clear D gene. V was trimmed by 5 bases and J by 4 bases, leaving 9 bases between them. This CDR3 is built from 12 residues. CDR1 MDHEN and CDR2 SYDVKM come from the germline V gene. The CDR3 coding sequence is TGTGCCAGCAGTCGGGCCCGTTACGAGCAGTACTTC. Translating gives CASSRARYEQYF.

This clonotype was detected only a few times. This chain links TRBV11-2 with TRBJ2-7, with a tentative D call TRBD2 (6 bases). The germline CDR1 and CDR2 sequences are SGHAT and FQNNGV. V was cut by 6 bases and J by 3 bases, with 12 bases left in between. This CDR3 spans 13 amino acids. CDR3 coding DNA: TGTGCCAGCAGTAATAGCGGACTCTACGAGCAGTACTTC. This sequence encodes CASSNSGLYEQYF.

This clonotype was counted a few times. This chain joins TRBV28 and TRBJ1-5; D unclear. Germline loops: CDR1 MDHEN, CDR2 SYDVKM. V lost 5 bases and J 3 bases, leaving 2 bases between the germline ends. This CDR3 is built from 11 residues. Here the CDR3 reads CASSNNQPQHF. The CDR3 DNA sequence: TGTGCCAGCAGTAACAATCAGCCCCAGCATTTT.

The genes are TRBV4-2 and TRBJ2-6; 11 nucleotides match TRBD1. Germline V gene sequence: CDR1 LGHNA, CDR2 YNFKEQ. V dropped 4 bases and J dropped 1; count of bases not matched to a gene: 3. The CDR3 covers 17 residues. The CDR3 bases are TGTGCCAGCAGCCCGGACAGGGGGCCATCTGGGGCCAACGTCCTGACTTTC. Its translation is CASSPDRGPSGANVLTF.

This clonotype was counted at least ten times. The chain has TRBV12-3 or TRBV12-4 and TRBJ1-3; D is possibly TRBD1 (5 bases). Between the trimmed V and J ends, which lost 6 bases and 4 bases, there was a span of 16 bases. This CDR3 is 15 amino acids long. CDR3 residues: CASSREGTVGNTIYF. The CDR3 DNA sequence: TGTGCCAGCAGCCGAGAAGGGACGGTAGGAAACACCATATATTTT.

J is TRBJ1-5 and V is TRBV28; D call uncertain. The CDR3 is 20 residues long. Germline V gene sequence: CDR1 MDHEN, CDR2 SYDVKM. V was clipped by 3 bases and J by 1 base, with 25 bases between them. The CDR3 loop is CASSFPLSSGLYASNQPQHF. CDR3 coding DNA: TGTGCCAGCAGTTTCCCTCTGTCAAGCGGCCTATATGCGAGCAATCAGCCCCAGCATTTT.

This clonotype was seen at least ten times. The chain recombines TRBV12-3 or TRBV12-4 with TRBJ2-7, with D hard to call. The CDR3 spans 11 residues. The V end lost 3 bases, the J end lost 4 bases, and 4 bases lay between the germline ends. Here the CDR3 reads CASSFKYEQYF. The DNA of the CDR3 is TGTGCCAGCAGTTTCAAGTACGAGCAGTACTTC.

This clonotype has a handful of counts. This CDR3 reads CAISAAGDETQYF. The CDR3 bases are TGTGCCATCAGTGCAGCGGGGGACGAGACCCAGTACTTC. The rearrangement links TRBV10-3 to TRBJ2-5; 8 nucleotides agree with TRBD2. Germline trimming cut 4 bases from V and 5 bases from J; bases unmatched to any gene: 3. Germline V CDR1 and CDR2: ENHRY, SYGVKD. The CDR3 loop spans 13 amino acids.

This clonotype showed up just once. The chain couples TRBV5-1 to TRBJ2-5, with 10 bases matching TRBD2. The CDR3 has 18 residues. CDR1 is SGHRS, CDR2 YFSETQ, per germline. V lost 0 bases, J lost 6 bases, and 14 bases stayed unmatched. CDR3 residues: CASSLGGLQREGLKTQYF. The DNA of the CDR3 is TGCGCCAGCAGCTTGGGAGGACTCCAGCGGGAGGGCCTGAAGACCCAGTACTTC.

This clonotype was recorded a few times. The CDR3 DNA reads TGTGCCAGCAGCGTTAGCTTTGCCGGACAGGGTGACACAGATACGCAGTATTTT. Translating gives CASSVSFAGQGDTDTQYF. The genes are TRBV9 and TRBJ2-3; 8 bases are shared with TRBD1. The junction had 13 bases not matched to a gene; V was cut back by 2 bases and J by 2 bases. Germline V gives CDR1 SGDLS, CDR2 YYNGEE. CDR3 length: 18 amino acids.

This chain connects TRBV5-1 to TRBJ1-4; possible D gene TRBD1, 5 bases. The V and J ends lost 4 bases and 1 base respectively, with 14 bases between them. The CDR3 has 16 residues. The germline V gene has CDR1 SGHRS and CDR2 YFSETQ. This CDR3 reads CASSPGVGRTNEKLFF. The CDR3 nucleotides read TGCGCCAGCAGCCCGGGGGTAGGACGAACTAATGAAAAACTGTTTTTT.

The rearrangement links TRBV18 to TRBJ2-3, with TRBD1 as a possible D gene (6 bases). This CDR3 is 12 amino acids long. Per germline, CDR1 KGHSH and CDR2 LQKENI. Trimming pared 2 bases from V and 14 bases from J, leaving 14 bases between. The CDR3 nucleotides are TGTGCCAGCTCACCAAAAGGGCAGGGGCCGTATTTT. Encoded protein: CASSPKGQGPYF.

The chain joins TRBV15 to TRBJ1-1; D remains ambiguous. CDR1 LNHNV and CDR2 YYDKDF come from the germline V gene (reference sequence). V dropped 0 bases and J dropped 8 bases, with 13 bases sitting between them. The length of the CDR3 is 14 residues. CDR3 coding DNA: TGTGCCACCAGCAGAGATCGCAAGACCCCAGAAGCTTTCTTT. It encodes CATSRDRKTPEAFF. The full variable domain, in which reference TRBV15 and TRBJ1-1 provide the parts outside the CDR3, is DAMVIQNPRYQVTQFGKPVTLSCSQTLNHNVMYWYQQKSSQAPKLLFHYYDKDFNNEADTPDNFQSRRPNTSFCFLDIRSPGLGDTAMYLCATSRDRKTPEAFFGQGTRLTVV.

This clonotype was counted at least ten times. The rearrangement joins TRBV4-2 to TRBJ2-2; D call uncertain. CDR1 and CDR2 (germline): LGHNA, YNFKEQ. This CDR3 has 14 residues. V lost 1 base to trimming and J lost 4 bases, with 7 bases between them. CDR3 in amino acids: CASSQVRTTGELFF. Here the CDR3 DNA reads TGTGCCAGCAGCCAAGTCCGAACCACCGGGGAGCTGTTTTTT.

This clonotype was observed a handful of times. The chain employs TRBV7-9 and TRBJ2-2; 8 bases agree with TRBD1. Germline V gene data show CDR1 as SEHNR and CDR2 as FQNEAQ (reference sequence). J was trimmed by 4 bases and V by 5 bases; bases with no gene match: 6. This CDR3 has 15 residues. CDR3 in amino acids: CASSTDRAPTGELFF. The CDR3 DNA follows: TGTGCCAGCAGCACGGACAGGGCACCCACCGGGGAGCTGTTTTTT.

In this sample, this clonotype turned up many times. The genes are TRBV15 and TRBJ2-2; unclear D gene. The germline V gene has CDR1 LNHNV and CDR2 YYDKDF (reference sequence). The V end lost 6 bases, the J end lost 6 bases, and 8 bases lay between the germline ends. The CDR3 length is 12 residues. CDR3 amino acids: CATREYAGELFF. The CDR3 region has the DNA TGTGCCACCAGAGAGTACGCCGGGGAGCTGTTTTTT.

This clonotype came up a few times. The genes are TRBV12-3 or TRBV12-4 and TRBJ2-5; TRBD2 matches 7 bases. With 0 bases clipped from V and 5 bases from J, the junction kept 6 bases outside the gene matches. This CDR3 comprises 15 residues. This CDR3 is CASSLAALAEETQYF. The CDR3 coding sequence is TGTGCCAGCAGTTTAGCGGCGCTAGCGGAGGAGACCCAGTACTTC.

The chain recombines TRBV28 with TRBJ1-6, with 9 positions matching TRBD1. Trimming removed 5 bases from V and 6 bases from J; junction bases left unmatched: 5. The CDR3 loop spans 15 amino acids. Germline loops: CDR1 MDHEN, CDR2 SYDVKM. The CDR3 nucleotides read TGTGCCAGCAGTCAGGGACAGGGTGCTAATTCACCCCTCCACTTT. The encoded protein is CASSQGQGANSPLHF.

This clonotype appeared many times. V is TRBV10-2 and J is TRBJ2-1, with a tentative D call TRBD2 (6 bases). Between the trimmed V and J ends, which lost 5 bases and 2 bases, there was a span of 13 bases. This CDR3 spans 15 amino acids. Germline CDR1 reads WSHSY; CDR2 reads SAAADI. CDR3 DNA sequence: TGCGCCAGCAGTTCACTAGCCTCACCCTACAATGAGCAGTTCTTC. It codes for CASSSLASPYNEQFF.

With respect to this clonotype: Given a much more abundant clone one base away, this may be a read error. The rearrangement joins TRBV9 to TRBJ1-2; D unclear. The CDR3 totals 14 residues. Germline V gives CDR1 SGDLS, CDR2 YYNGEE. The CDR3 spells CASNVGSIPYGYTF. In DNA, the CDR3 is TGTGCCAGCAACGTAGGTTCCATCCCTTATGGCTACACCTTC.

Ten or more counts support this clonotype. The chain links TRBV9 to TRBJ2-7, with a weak D call TRBD2 (5 bases). Trimming shortened V by 4 bases and J by 2 bases, and 19 bases separated the two germline ends. In germline, CDR1 is SGDLS, CDR2 YYNGEE. The CDR3 length is 16 residues. This CDR3 is CASSPSGGEPPYEQYF. The DNA for the CDR3 is TGTGCCAGCAGCCCCTCTGGTGGGGAGCCTCCCTACGAGCAGTACTTC.

This rearrangement joins TRBV29-1 to TRBJ2-4; possible D gene TRBD1, 6 bases. The CDR3 covers 14 residues. V dropped 5 bases and J dropped 0 bases, with 11 bases sitting between them. Looked up from germline, CDR1 is SQVTM and CDR2 is ANQGSEA. The CDR3, as DNA: TGCAGCGTTTCAGGGGTCTTAGCCAAAAACATTCAGTACTTC. Amino acid sequence: CSVSGVLAKNIQYF. Using reference TRBV29-1 and TRBJ2-4 for the parts outside the CDR3, the full variable domain is SAVISQKPSRDICQRGTSLTIQCQVDSQVTMMFWYRQQPGQSLTLIATANQGSEATYESGFVIDKFPISRPNLTFSTLTVSNMSPEDSSIYLCSVSGVLAKNIQYFGAGTRLSVL.

This rearrangement joins TRBV20-1 to TRBJ2-7, with D maybe TRBD2 (6 bases). The CDR3 totals 13 residues. V gave up 6 bases and J gave up 4 bases, with 16 bases separating them. Germline lookup yields CDR1 DFQATT and CDR2 SNEGSKA (reference sequence). CDR3 loop: CSAWTGTQYEQYF. The CDR3 DNA reads TGCAGTGCATGGACCGGGACTCAATACGAGCAGTACTTC.

V is TRBV20-1 and J is TRBJ2-7; 13 bases are shared with TRBD2. J was trimmed by 4 bases and V by 4 bases; bases with no gene match: 4. The CDR3 extends over 14 amino acids. CDR1 DFQATT and CDR2 SNEGSKA come from the germline V gene (reference sequence). The CDR3 region has the DNA TGCAGTGCTAAACTAGCGGGAGGGCGGTACGAGCAGTACTTC. Its translation: CSAKLAGGRYEQYF.

This clonotype was seen more than once but under ten times. The chain carries TRBV12-3 or TRBV12-4 and TRBJ1-2; 9 bases are a match to TRBD1. J was trimmed by 2 bases and V by 5 bases; bases with no gene match: 9. The CDR3 consists of 16 residues. The CDR3 spells CASSPGLDRGNYGYTF. CDR3 nucleotides: TGTGCCAGCAGTCCCGGCCTGGACAGGGGAAACTATGGCTACACCTTC.